This T cell receptor beta chain was sequenced during a study of blood T cell repertoires in COVID-19. Turning to the study itself: Samples of COVID-19 (acute and convalescent) were obtained from the United States, Italy and Spain. In each case, the material was cDNA or gDNA derived from T cells, B-cell-depleted T cells, or PBMCs.

Germline assignment: CDR1 SGHDT and CDR2 YYEEEE. The V and J ends lost 4 bases and 6 bases respectively, with 14 bases between them. CDR3 size: 15 residues. Here immunoSEQ multiplex PCR was the method, and the copy in TCRdb shows in-frame clones only, minus some. The sample yields roughly 250,000 clones, around 89% seen once. The source is a man under 40 with acute or convalescent COVID-19. Specimen: peripheral blood. This chain connects TRBV5-6 to TRBJ1-6; possible D gene TRBD1, 6 bases. For the CDR3, the DNA is TGTGCCAGCAGCCTACGACAGGCCCCTAATTCACCCCTCCACTTT. It codes for CASSLRQAPNSPLHF. The complete variable domain, with remaining parts taken from reference TRBV5-6 and TRBJ1-6, reads DAGVTQSPTHLIKTRGQQVTLRCSPKSGHDTVSWYQQALGQGPQFIFQYYEEEERQRGNFPDRFSGHQFPNYSSELNVNALLLGDSALYLCASSLRQAPNSPLHFGNGTRLTVT.